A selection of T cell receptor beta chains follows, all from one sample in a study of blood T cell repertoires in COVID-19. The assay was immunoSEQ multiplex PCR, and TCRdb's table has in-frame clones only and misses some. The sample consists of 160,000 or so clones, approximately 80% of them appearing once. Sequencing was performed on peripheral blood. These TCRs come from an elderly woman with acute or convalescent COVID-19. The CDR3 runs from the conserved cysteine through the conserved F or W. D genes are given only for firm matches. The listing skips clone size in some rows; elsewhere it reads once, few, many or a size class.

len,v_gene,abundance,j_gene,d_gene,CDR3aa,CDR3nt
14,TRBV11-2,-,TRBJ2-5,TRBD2,CASSWTSGGATQYF,TGTGCCAGCAGCTGGACTAGCGGGGGGGCCACCCAGTACTTC
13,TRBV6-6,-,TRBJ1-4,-,CASSLGGNEKLFF,TGTGCCAGCTCCCTCGGGGGGAATGAAAAACTGTTTTTT
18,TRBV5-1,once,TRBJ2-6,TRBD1,CASSWVRTGQSGANVLTF,TGCGCCAGCAGCTGGGTGAGGACAGGGCAGTCAGGGGCCAACGTCCTGACTTTC
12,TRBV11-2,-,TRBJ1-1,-,CASSLVSGEAFF,TGTGCCAGCAGCTTAGTGTCGGGTGAAGCTTTCTTT
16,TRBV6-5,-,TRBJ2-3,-,CASRSRGTISTDTQYF,TGTGCCAGCCGTTCGCGTGGGACAATAAGTACAGATACGCAGTATTTT
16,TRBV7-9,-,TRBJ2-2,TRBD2,CASSLGRLAGAGELFF,TGTGCCAGCAGCTTAGGGCGTCTAGCGGGAGCTGGGGAGCTGTTTTTT
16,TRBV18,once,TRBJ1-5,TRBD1,CASSPTGGAGGQPQHF,TGTGCCAGCTCACCGACAGGGGGCGCGGGGGGTCAGCCCCAGCATTTT
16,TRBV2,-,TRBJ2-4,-,CASSQGGGLLMYIQYF,TGTGCCAGCAGCCAAGGGGGGGGGTTACTAATGTACATTCAGTACTTC
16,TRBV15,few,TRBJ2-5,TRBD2,CATSQGGLAGRETQYF,TGTGCCACCAGCCAGGGGGGACTAGCGGGGCGGGAGACCCAGTACTTC
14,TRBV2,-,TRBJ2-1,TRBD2,CASNDWRGLDEQFF,TGTGCCAGCAACGATTGGCGGGGGTTGGATGAGCAGTTCTTC
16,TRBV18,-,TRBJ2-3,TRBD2,CASSPPSAGGRGTQYF,TGTGCCAGCTCACCACCGTCCGCGGGAGGCCGTGGAACGCAGTATTTT
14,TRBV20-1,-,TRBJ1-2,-,CSAGGEQGNYGYTF,TGCAGTGCTGGTGGGGAACAGGGAAACTATGGCTACACCTTC
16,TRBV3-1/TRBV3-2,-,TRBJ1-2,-,CASSQGEPALNYGYTF,TGTGCCAGCAGCCAGGGCGAGCCGGCCTTGAACTATGGCTACACCTTC
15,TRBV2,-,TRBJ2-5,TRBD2,CASSVIAGGGETQYF,TGTGCCAGCAGTGTGATAGCGGGAGGTGGGGAGACCCAGTACTTC
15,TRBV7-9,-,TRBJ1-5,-,CASSFSGDSNQPQHF,TGTGCCAGCAGCTTTAGCGGGGATAGCAATCAGCCCCAGCATTTT
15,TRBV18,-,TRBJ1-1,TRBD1,CASSRDRGRGTEAFF,TGTGCCAGCTCCCGTGACAGGGGGCGGGGCACTGAAGCTTTCTTT
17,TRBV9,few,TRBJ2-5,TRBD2,CASSVDGSSGLQETQYF,TGTGCCAGCAGCGTAGACGGGAGTAGCGGGCTCCAAGAGACCCAGTACTTC
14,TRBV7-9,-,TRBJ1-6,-,CASSLGAGAEPLHF,TGTGCCAGCAGCTTAGGAGCCGGAGCGGAGCCCCTCCACTTT
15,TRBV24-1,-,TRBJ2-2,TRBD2,CATSLGGANTGELFF,TGTGCCACCAGCCTCGGGGGGGCGAACACCGGGGAGCTGTTTTTT
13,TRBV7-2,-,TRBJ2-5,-,CASALGLQETQYF,TGTGCCAGCGCCCTTGGGCTACAAGAGACCCAGTACTTC
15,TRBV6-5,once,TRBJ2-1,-,CASSYLPSSYNEQFF,TGTGCCAGCAGTTACCTGCCGAGCTCCTACAATGAGCAGTTCTTC
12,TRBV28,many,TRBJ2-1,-,CASSFGVNEQFF,TGTGCCAGCAGTTTCGGGGTCAATGAGCAGTTCTTC
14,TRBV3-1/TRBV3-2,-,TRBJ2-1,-,CASSQGVTSNEQFF,TGTGCCAGCAGCCAAGGGGTGACTAGTAATGAGCAGTTCTTC
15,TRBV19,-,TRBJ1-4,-,CASSIQQATNEKLFF,TGTGCCAGTAGTATACAACAGGCCACTAATGAAAAACTGTTTTTT
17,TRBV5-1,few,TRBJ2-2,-,CASSLGSARPNTGELFF,TGCGCCAGCAGCTTGGGATCAGCGCGGCCGAACACCGGGGAGCTGTTTTTT
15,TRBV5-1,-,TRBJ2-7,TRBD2,CASSAPGLAGSEQYF,TGCGCCAGCAGCGCGCCGGGACTAGCGGGATCTGAGCAGTACTTC
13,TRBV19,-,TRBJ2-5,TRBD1,CASTSTGGGTQYF,TGTGCCAGTACCTCGACAGGGGGGGGGACCCAGTACTTC
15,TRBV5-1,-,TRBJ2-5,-,CASSLEPRPGETQYF,TGCGCCAGCAGCTTGGAACCCCGGCCGGGGGAGACCCAGTACTTC
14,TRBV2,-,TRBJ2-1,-,CASSLPGQYNEQFF,TGTGCCAGCAGTCTCCCAGGACAGTACAATGAGCAGTTCTTC
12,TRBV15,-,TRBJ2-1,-,CATSTRYNEQFF,TGTGCCACCAGCACCCGCTACAATGAGCAGTTCTTC
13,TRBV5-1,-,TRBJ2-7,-,CASSLRGPDEQYF,TGCGCCAGCAGCTTGAGAGGGCCCGACGAGCAGTACTTC
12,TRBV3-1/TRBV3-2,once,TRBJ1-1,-,CASSLTDTEAFF,TGTGCCAGCAGCCTGACAGACACTGAAGCTTTCTTT
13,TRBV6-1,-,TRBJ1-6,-,CASSEIWGSPLHF,TGTGCCAGCAGTGAAATCTGGGGCTCACCCCTCCACTTT
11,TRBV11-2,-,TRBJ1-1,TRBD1,CASSSYRGRFF,TGTGCCAGCAGCTCATACAGGGGCCGGTTCTTT
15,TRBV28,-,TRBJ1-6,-,CASSSKREGNSPLHF,TGTGCCAGCAGCTCCAAAAGGGAGGGTAATTCACCCCTCCACTTT
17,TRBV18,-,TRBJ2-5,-,CASSLRPGARVQETQYF,TGTGCCAGCTCCCTTAGACCAGGGGCGCGGGTTCAAGAGACCCAGTACTTC
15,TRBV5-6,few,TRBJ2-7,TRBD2,CASSRFGGSSYEQYF,TGTGCCAGCAGCCGTTTCGGGGGGTCCTCCTACGAGCAGTACTTC
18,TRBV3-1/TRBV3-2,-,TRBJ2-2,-,CASSPESSGSANTGELFF,TGTGCCAGCAGCCCCGAGTCGAGTGGCAGCGCGAACACCGGGGAGCTGTTTTTT
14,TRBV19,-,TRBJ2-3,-,CASRTQGGEDTQYF,TGTGCCAGTAGAACCCAAGGAGGGGAAGATACGCAGTATTTT
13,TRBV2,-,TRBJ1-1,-,CASKGPRNTEAFF,TGTGCCAGCAAGGGGCCGAGGAACACTGAAGCTTTCTTT
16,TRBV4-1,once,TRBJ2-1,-,CASSQGRAFSYNEQFF,TGCGCCAGCAGCCAAGGGCGGGCCTTCTCCTACAATGAGCAGTTCTTC
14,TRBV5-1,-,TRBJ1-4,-,CASSSSGLNEKLFF,TGCGCCAGCAGCTCTTCAGGGCTTAATGAAAAACTGTTTTTT
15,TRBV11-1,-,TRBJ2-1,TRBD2,CASSLALAGYNEQFF,TGTGCCAGCAGCTTAGCTCTAGCGGGGTACAATGAGCAGTTCTTC
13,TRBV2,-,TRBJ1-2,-,CASTPGRERGYTF,TGTGCCAGCACCCCTGGGAGGGAACGCGGCTACACCTTC
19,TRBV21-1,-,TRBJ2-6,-,CASSKATRAQTSGANVLTF,TGTGCCAGCAGCAAAGCTACGAGGGCGCAAACCTCTGGGGCCAACGTCCTGACTTTC
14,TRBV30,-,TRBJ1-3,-,CAWSGGISGNTIYF,TGTGCCTGGAGTGGCGGGATCTCTGGAAACACCATATATTTT
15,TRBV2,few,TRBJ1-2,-,CASSERIGGKKGYTF,TGTGCCAGCAGTGAACGGATTGGGGGGAAAAAAGGCTACACCTTC
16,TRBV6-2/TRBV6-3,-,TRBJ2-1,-,CASSFLSGPGGNEQFF,TGTGCCAGCAGTTTTCTCTCGGGTCCCGGCGGGAATGAGCAGTTCTTC
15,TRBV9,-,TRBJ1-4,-,CASSISGGGGEKLFF,TGTGCCAGCAGCATATCAGGAGGCGGTGGTGAAAAACTGTTTTTT
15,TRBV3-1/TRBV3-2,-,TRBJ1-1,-,CASSQDLGGGTEAFF,TGTGCCAGCAGCCAAGATCTTGGGGGGGGGACTGAAGCTTTCTTT
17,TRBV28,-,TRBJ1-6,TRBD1,CASSSRTGSSYNSPLHF,TGTGCCAGCAGTTCCAGGACAGGGAGCTCCTATAATTCACCCCTCCACTTT
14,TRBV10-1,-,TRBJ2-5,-,CASSNPGGLETQYF,TGCGCCAGCAGCAATCCAGGGGGGCTAGAGACCCAGTACTTC
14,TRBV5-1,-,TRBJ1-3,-,CASSGPGSAGTIYF,TGCGCCAGCAGCGGACCCGGGAGTGCAGGCACCATATATTTT
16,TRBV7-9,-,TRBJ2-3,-,CASSPWTARGWDTQYF,TGTGCCAGCAGCCCATGGACAGCCAGGGGATGGGATACGCAGTATTTT